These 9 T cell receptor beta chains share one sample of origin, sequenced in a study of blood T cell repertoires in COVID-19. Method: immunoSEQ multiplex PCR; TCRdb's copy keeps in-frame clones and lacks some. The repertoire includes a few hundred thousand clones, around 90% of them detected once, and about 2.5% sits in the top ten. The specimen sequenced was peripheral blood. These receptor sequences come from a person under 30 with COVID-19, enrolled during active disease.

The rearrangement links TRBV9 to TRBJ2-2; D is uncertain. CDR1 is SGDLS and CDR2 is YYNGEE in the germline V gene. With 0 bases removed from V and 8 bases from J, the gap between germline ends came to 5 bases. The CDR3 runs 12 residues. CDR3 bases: TGTGCCAGCAGCGTAGCGAGGGGGGAGCTGTTTTTT. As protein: CASSVARGELFF.

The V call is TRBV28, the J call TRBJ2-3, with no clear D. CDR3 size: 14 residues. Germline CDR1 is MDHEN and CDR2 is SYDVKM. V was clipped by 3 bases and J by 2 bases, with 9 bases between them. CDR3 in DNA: TGTGCCAGCAGTTTTGGCAGTTCCACAGATACGCAGTATTTT. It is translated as CASSFGSSTDTQYF.

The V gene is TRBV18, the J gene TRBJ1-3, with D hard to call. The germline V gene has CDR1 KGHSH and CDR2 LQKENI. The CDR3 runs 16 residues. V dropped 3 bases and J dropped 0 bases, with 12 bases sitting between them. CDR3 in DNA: TGTGCCAGCTCACCCTTGCCGTCTAGCTCTGGAAACACCATATATTTT. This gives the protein CASSPLPSSSGNTIYF.

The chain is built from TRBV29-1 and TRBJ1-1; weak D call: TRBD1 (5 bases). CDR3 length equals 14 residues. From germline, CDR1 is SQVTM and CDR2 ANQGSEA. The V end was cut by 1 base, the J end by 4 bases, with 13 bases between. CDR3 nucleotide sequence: TGCAGCGTTGAAGGGGGCAGGGTGATCACTGAAGCTTTCTTT. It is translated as CSVEGGRVITEAFF. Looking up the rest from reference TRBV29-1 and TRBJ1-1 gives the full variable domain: SAVISQKPSRDICQRGTSLTIQCQVDSQVTMMFWYRQQPGQSLTLIATANQGSEATYESGFVIDKFPISRPNLTFSTLTVSNMSPEDSSIYLCSVEGGRVITEAFFGQGTRLTVV.

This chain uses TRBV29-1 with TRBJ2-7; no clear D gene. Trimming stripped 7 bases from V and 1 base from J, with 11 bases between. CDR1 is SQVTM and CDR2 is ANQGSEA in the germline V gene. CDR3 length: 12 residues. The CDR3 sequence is CSALISSYEQYF. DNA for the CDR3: TGCAGCGCCCTGATTAGTTCCTACGAGCAGTACTTC.

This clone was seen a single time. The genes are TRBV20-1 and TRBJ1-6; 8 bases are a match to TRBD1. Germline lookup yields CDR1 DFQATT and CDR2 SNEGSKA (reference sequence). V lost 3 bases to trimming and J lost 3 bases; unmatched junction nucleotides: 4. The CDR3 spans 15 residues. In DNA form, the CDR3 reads TGCAGTGCTAGTGAGACAGGGGTCTATAATTCACCCCTCCACTTT. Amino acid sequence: CSASETGVYNSPLHF.

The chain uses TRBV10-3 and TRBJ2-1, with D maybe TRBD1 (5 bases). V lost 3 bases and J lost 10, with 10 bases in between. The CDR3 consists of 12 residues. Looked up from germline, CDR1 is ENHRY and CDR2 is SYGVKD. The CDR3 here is CAISDQAGEQFF. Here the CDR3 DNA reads TGTGCCATCAGTGATCAGGCAGGGGAGCAGTTCTTC.

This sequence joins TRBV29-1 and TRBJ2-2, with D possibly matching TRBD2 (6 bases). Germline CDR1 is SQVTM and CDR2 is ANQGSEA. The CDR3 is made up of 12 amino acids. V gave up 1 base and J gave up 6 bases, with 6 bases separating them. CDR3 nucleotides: TGCAGCGTTGAAGGGGGGGCCGGGGAGCTGTTTTTT. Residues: CSVEGGAGELFF.

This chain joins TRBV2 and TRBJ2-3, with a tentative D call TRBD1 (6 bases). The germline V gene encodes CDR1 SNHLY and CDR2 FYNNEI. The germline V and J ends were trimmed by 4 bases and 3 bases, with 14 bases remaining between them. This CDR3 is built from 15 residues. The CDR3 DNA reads TGTGCCAGCAGTGTCGGGACAACGATTACAGATACGCAGTATTTT. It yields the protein CASSVGTTITDTQYF.